Following are 8 T cell receptor beta chains from one sample sequenced in a study of blood T cell repertoires in COVID-19. The table came from immunoSEQ multiplex PCR; TCRdb's copy has only in-frame clones and leaves some out. This sample carries about 200,000 clones, 78% of them seen once, and the ten largest clones take 2.5% to 3.5%. The sequencing input was peripheral blood. These receptors were collected from a woman older than 75 with active or convalescent COVID-19.

The V and J genes are TRBV25-1 and TRBJ2-1; 8 positions match TRBD2. Germline lookup yields CDR1 MGHDK and CDR2 SYGVNS. Trimming took 2 bases from V and 2 from J; bases not matched to a gene: 5. There are 16 residues in the CDR3. The CDR3 reads CASSEPRGGAYNEQFF. CDR3 in DNA: TGTGCCAGCAGTGAACCCCGGGGGGGGGCCTACAATGAGCAGTTCTTC.

The chain employs TRBV2 and TRBJ2-6, with unresolved D. The CDR3 extends over 15 amino acids. Germline-derived CDR1 and CDR2 are SNHLY and FYNNEI. The V gene lost 6 bases and the J gene lost 2 bases, with 11 bases spanning the gap. CDR3 sequence: CASSVTEAGANVLTF. CDR3 DNA: TGTGCCAGCAGCGTTACTGAAGCTGGGGCCAACGTCCTGACTTTC.

The V call is TRBV6-6, the J call TRBJ2-7, with 11 bases lining up with TRBD1. The germline V gene encodes CDR1 MNHNY and CDR2 SVGAGI (reference sequence). V trimming: 6 bases; J trimming: 0 bases; junction bases outside the gene matches: 7. The CDR3 is made up of 16 amino acids. The CDR3 region is CASSPLGTGGSYEQYF. The CDR3, as DNA: TGTGCCAGCAGCCCACTGGGGACAGGGGGCTCCTACGAGCAGTACTTC.

The J gene is TRBJ1-2, the V gene TRBV28; TRBD1 aligns across 9 bases. Germline V gene lookup returns CDR1 MDHEN and CDR2 SYDVKM. CDR3 length: 15 residues. V trimming: 6 bases; J trimming: 2 bases; junction bases outside the gene matches: 7. The CDR3 loop is CASSSPGTGNYGYTF. CDR3 DNA sequence: TGTGCCAGCAGCTCCCCCGGGACAGGGAACTATGGCTACACCTTC.

The J gene is TRBJ1-1, the V gene TRBV5-1; TRBD1 matches 7 bases. Germline CDR1 reads SGHRS; CDR2 reads YFSETQ. The CDR3 runs 13 residues. The trim removed 2 bases at V and 4 bases at J, leaving 2 bases unmatched. The CDR3 nucleotides read TGCGCCAGCAGCTTTGACAGGGTCACTGAAGCTTTCTTT. Protein: CASSFDRVTEAFF.

This chain links TRBV3-1 (or the pseudogene TRBV3-2) with TRBJ2-3, with 10 nucleotides matching TRBD2. The CDR3 covers 15 residues. J lost 6 bases, V lost 2 bases, and 5 bases had no gene match. Germline CDR1 is LGHDT and CDR2 is YNNKEL (reference sequence). CDR3 sequence reads: CASSQSAGGPDTQYF. Written as DNA, the CDR3 is TGTGCCAGCAGCCAATCAGCGGGGGGGCCCGATACGCAGTATTTT.

This chain's CDR3 is CASSESGGLGHYTF. The DNA of the CDR3 is TGCGCCAGCAGTGAGTCCGGGGGGCTGGGCCACTACACCTTC. This chain joins TRBV10-2 and TRBJ1-2, with a possible D match to TRBD1 (6 bases). Per the germline V gene, CDR1 is WSHSY and CDR2 is SAAADI. The ends were cut back, 0 bases at V and 10 bases at J, with 15 bases in the middle. This CDR3 has 14 amino acids.

The chain has TRBV5-5 and TRBJ1-2, with 8 bases matching TRBD1. Germline-derived CDR1 and CDR2 are SGHKS and YYEKEE (reference sequence). The CDR3 totals 15 residues. V shed 0 bases, J shed 2 bases, and the junction held 3 bases outside the gene matches. The CDR3 loop reads CASSLAGTGNYGYTF. The CDR3 DNA sequence: TGTGCCAGCAGCTTGGCCGGGACAGGAAACTATGGCTACACCTTC.